A selection of T cell receptor beta chains follows, all from one sample in a study of T cell repertoires in cytomegalovirus infection. A single record per CDR3 protein comes from TCRdb applying MiXCR to the reads. Of roughly 500,000 distinct CDR3 sequences listed, about 15% are singletons. Sequencing input: CD8+ T cells from PBMCs. These receptors all stem from a human donor in good health (CMV status not recorded). Some clones in this sample may be carry-over from other donors' samples. Each CDR3 is given with its conserved first and last residue.

V gene,CDR3 protein
TRBV29-1,CSVEGGASGLSSYNEQFF
TRBV2,CASNLGQNYGYTF
TRBV11-2,CASSRLPDYYNEQFF
TRBV7-9,CASSLFDRNTEAFF
TRBV20-1,CSARDHEEGADSPLHF
TRBV4-2,CASSQDNGYTF
TRBV12-3/TRBV12-4,CASGAAGSGNTIYF
TRBV4-1,CASSPRIFVREGGNEQFF
TRBV12-3/TRBV12-4,CASSLGGQGESYTF
TRBV7-8,CASSITRGDGTEAFF
TRBV10-3,CAISDSGGGSYNEQFF
TRBV7-8,CASSSERGAINEQFF
TRBV3-1,CASSLGLAPKNIQYF
TRBV28,CASSSPGRGGGGQPQHF
TRBV15,CATSSGREDTEAFF
TRBV20-1,CSARALAGAYEQYF
TRBV6-1,CASSEAPWDVAVSYEQYF
TRBV27,CASSGWGLDQPQHF
TRBV2,CASSDEAEQYF
TRBV25-1,CASSGLSGGLNTGELFF
TRBV2,CASLRAEQFF
TRBV20-1,CSAREGSYEQYF
TRBV24-1,CATSDWRGQGSYNEQFF
TRBV27,CASSLFSRAYNEQFF
TRBV2,CASSGDSTRFF
TRBV29-1,CSVEEGGDLPYEQYF
TRBV6-1,CASSLYGVTGNQPQHF
TRBV2,CASHAALANTGELFF
TRBV19,CASSPQGGSTEAFF
TRBV6-2/TRBV6-3,CASRFLAPQETQYF
TRBV28,CASSPHWELFF
TRBV27,CASSRNSIPYEQYF
TRBV4-2,CASSQGLAGFSYEQYF
TRBV6-6,CASSYGTLGRWANEQFF
TRBV28,CASSPLHRGAEQYF
TRBV27,CASSLDGQDGEQYF
TRBV7-3,CASSFDPPSVYTF
TRBV19,CASSMSSGTKETQYF
TRBV6-5,CASSYGEGGGYTF
TRBV5-6,CASSPSGSGANVLTF
TRBV6-6,CASSKGLVSLNQPQHF
TRBV7-2,CASSLVRTGVAYEQYF
TRBV4-1,CASSQGERGNTEAFF
TRBV7-2,CASSSRRADTQYF
TRBV11-2,CASSPFPPLTLTGELFF
TRBV4-1,CASSQEGGFGNEQFF
TRBV7-3,CASSLGRVAHEQFF
TRBV19,CASSYLIGYEQYF
TRBV27,CASSWGGMSNQPQHF
TRBV6-1,CASSSVYEQDNTEAFF
TRBV7-2,CASSLAPTSGRLEAGTDTQYF
TRBV7-9,CASSLDRGLANYGYTF
TRBV10-3,CAILGQGKDYGYTF
TRBV7-8,CASSVDRGGQPQHF